These 31 T cell receptor beta chains were all obtained from the same sample, sequenced in a study of blood T cell repertoires in COVID-19. TCRdb keeps only in-frame clones here, not all; method: immunoSEQ multiplex PCR. The table shows 150,000 to 200,000 clones, with approximately 86% occurring only once. The sample comprised peripheral blood. The receptors shown here come from a man in his sixties with acute or convalescent COVID-19.

This chain connects TRBV28 to TRBJ1-4, with TRBD1 matching 8 bases. CDR3 length equals 15 residues. Trimming at V came to 2 bases and at J to 3 bases, leaving 2 bases not matched to a gene. The germline CDR1 and CDR2 sequences are MDHEN and SYDVKM. The CDR3 loop is CASSLGGQANEKLFF. The CDR3 bases are TGTGCCAGCAGTTTAGGGGGACAGGCTAATGAAAAACTGTTTTTT. The full variable domain, in which reference TRBV28 and TRBJ1-4 provide the parts outside the CDR3, is DVKVTQSSRYLVKRTGEKVFLECVQDMDHENMFWYRQDPGLGLRLIYFSYDVKMKEKGDIPEGYSVSREKKERFSLILESASTNQTSMYLCASSLGGQANEKLFFGSGTQLSVL.

J is TRBJ2-2 and V is TRBV11-3, with TRBD1 matching 8 bases. CDR1 is SGHNT, CDR2 YENEEA, per germline. The length of the CDR3 is 14 residues. Trimming at V came to 4 bases and at J to 4 bases, leaving 2 bases not matched to a gene. CDR3 in amino acids: CASSSTGATGELFF. For the CDR3, the DNA is TGTGCCAGCAGCTCGACAGGGGCCACCGGGGAGCTGTTTTTT.

This clone has a handful of counts. The rearrangement joins TRBV18 to TRBJ1-6; maybe TRBD1 (5 bases). The V gene lost 4 bases and the J gene lost 6 bases, with 13 bases spanning the gap. The CDR3 spans 15 residues. Per the germline V gene, CDR1 is KGHSH and CDR2 is LQKENI. CDR3 sequence (DNA): TGTGCCAGCTCACAGACAGACGCCTTTAATTCACCCCTCCACTTT. This translates into CASSQTDAFNSPLHF. Looking up the rest from reference TRBV18 and TRBJ1-6 gives the full variable domain: NAGVMQNPRHLVRRRGQEARLRCSPMKGHSHVYWYRQLPEEGLKFMVYLQKENIIDESGMPKERFSAEFPKEGPSILRIQQVVRGDSAAYFCASSQTDAFNSPLHFGNGTRLTVT.

The gene calls are TRBV5-1 and TRBJ2-6; 8 nucleotides align to TRBD2. Germline V gene lookup returns CDR1 SGHRS and CDR2 YFSETQ. V was pared by 1 base and J by 2 bases, with 8 bases of the junction left unmatched. The CDR3 runs to 18 residues. Here the CDR3 reads CASSLNLRGGAGANVLTF. CDR3 in DNA: TGCGCCAGCAGCTTGAATCTCCGGGGGGGCGCTGGGGCCAACGTCCTGACTTTC. Full variable domain (missing parts from reference TRBV5-1 and TRBJ2-6): KAGVTQTPRYLIKTRGQQVTLSCSPISGHRSVSWYQQTPGQGLQFLFEYFSETQRNKGNFPGRFSGRQFSNSRSEMNVSTLELGDSALYLCASSLNLRGGAGANVLTFGAGSRLTVL.

In regard to this clone: The junction differs from germline at one of its ends, possibly a read error. This chain joins TRBV5-1 and TRBJ2-7; D unclear. This CDR3 spans 10 amino acids. Germline V gene sequence: CDR1 SGHRS, CDR2 YFSETQ. The CDR3 bases are TGCGCCAGCAGCTTTCAAGGCGAGGACTTC. It is translated as CASSFQGEDF.

The CDR3, as DNA: TGTGCCAGCAGCTTGAGGGTCACTGAAGCTTTCTTT. It codes for CASSLRVTEAFF. The V and J genes are TRBV12-3 or TRBV12-4 and TRBJ1-1; D remains unclear. This CDR3 has 12 amino acids. The V and J ends lost 6 bases and 4 bases respectively, with 9 bases between them.

V gene TRBV27 combines with J gene TRBJ2-7; 12 bases match TRBD2. Germline CDR1 is MNHEY and CDR2 is SMNVEV (reference sequence). The CDR3 contains 16 residues. V lost 8 bases, J lost 2 bases, and 10 bases stayed unmatched. Here the CDR3 reads CASQLAGGLGAYEQYF. The CDR3 DNA follows: TGTGCCAGCCAACTAGCGGGAGGCTTGGGGGCCTACGAGCAGTACTTC.

The chain recombines TRBV5-4 with TRBJ2-7, with 9 bases fitting TRBD1. The CDR3 is made up of 16 amino acids. Per germline, CDR1 SGHNT and CDR2 YYREEE (reference sequence). V was clipped by 4 bases and J by 5 bases; unmatched bases: 13. The CDR3 sequence: CASSPATGGPWNEQYF. The CDR3 DNA sequence: TGTGCCAGCAGCCCGGCTACAGGGGGCCCCTGGAACGAGCAGTACTTC.

The rearrangement joins TRBV4-1 to TRBJ2-1; 12 bases fit TRBD1. Germline-derived CDR1 and CDR2 are MGHRA and YSYEKL. The CDR3 is 15 residues long. The J segment lost 7 bases and the V segment lost 3 bases, leaving 4 bases of the junction unmatched. CDR3 sequence: CASSQGTGGPNEQFF. The CDR3 DNA sequence: TGCGCCAGCAGCCAGGGGACAGGGGGCCCGAATGAGCAGTTCTTC.

The gene calls are TRBV30 and TRBJ2-7, with D perhaps matching TRBD1 (5 bases). The CDR3 sequence is 14 residues long. V lost 3 bases and J 0 bases, leaving 12 bases between the germline ends. CDR1 and CDR2 (germline): GTSNPN, SVGIG (reference sequence). CDR3 sequence reads: CAWSLTATSYEQYF. CDR3 coding DNA: TGTGCCTGGAGCCTGACAGCTACCTCCTACGAGCAGTACTTC.

The CDR3 DNA sequence: TGTGCCAGCAGATCCCCTAGCGGGAGGAGCTCCTACGAGCAGTACTTC. It codes for CASRSPSGRSSYEQYF. The chain links TRBV28 to TRBJ2-7; 11 nucleotides line up with TRBD2. Per germline, CDR1 MDHEN and CDR2 SYDVKM. The CDR3 consists of 16 residues. V dropped 6 bases and J dropped 0; count of bases not matched to a gene: 7.

The chain joins TRBV19 to TRBJ2-7; 8 bases are shared with TRBD2. The germline CDR1 and CDR2 sequences are LNHDA and SQIVND (reference sequence). V lost 4 bases to trimming and J lost 7 bases; unmatched junction nucleotides: 15. This CDR3 spans 16 amino acids. The CDR3 DNA is TGTGCCAGTAGTACCACCGGGAGGGGGGGTACTTTTGAGCAGTACTTC. The encoded protein is CASSTTGRGGTFEQYF.

This chain connects TRBV27 to TRBJ1-6; D not resolved. Germline V CDR1 and CDR2: MNHEY, SMNVEV (reference sequence). The V end was cut by 4 bases, the J end by 8 bases, with 12 bases between. The CDR3 contains 14 residues. This CDR3 reads CASSSRRRDSPLHF. In DNA form, the CDR3 reads TGTGCCAGCAGTTCGCGCAGACGGGATTCACCCCTCCACTTT.

V usage is TRBV9 and J usage is TRBJ2-7; possible D gene TRBD2, 7 bases. CDR1 and CDR2 (germline): SGDLS, YYNGEE. This CDR3 region has 20 residues. The V and J ends lost 4 bases and 1 base respectively, with 30 bases between them. The CDR3 is CASSSPLPGRGNSGSYEQYF. In DNA, the CDR3 is TGTGCCAGCAGCTCCCCACTTCCGGGGAGGGGGAATAGCGGATCCTACGAGCAGTACTTC.

This chain uses TRBV6-5 with TRBJ2-2; 8 positions match TRBD1. J gave up 4 bases and V 4 bases, and 5 bases lay outside the gene matches. Germline V gene lookup returns CDR1 MNHEY and CDR2 SVGAGI. The CDR3 runs 15 residues. CDR3 region: CASSSRTGSTGELFF. The CDR3 coding sequence is TGTGCCAGCAGTTCCCGGACAGGGAGCACCGGGGAGCTGTTTTTT.

This clone appeared once. The rearrangement joins TRBV4-1 to TRBJ1-3; D uncertain. Deletions cut 4 bases from V and 0 bases from J, with 10 bases between. The CDR3 covers 15 residues. Germline lookup yields CDR1 MGHRA and CDR2 YSYEKL. CDR3 sequence (DNA): TGCGCCAGCAGCCTAGTCCCCTTCTCTGGAAACACCATATATTTT. Translating it yields CASSLVPFSGNTIYF.

Regarding this clone: The sample carries other DNA sequences with the same CDR3. The chain combines TRBV18 with TRBJ1-5; TRBD1 matches at 8 bases. Germline V gene sequence: CDR1 KGHSH, CDR2 LQKENI. Trimming took 4 bases from V and 1 from J; bases not matched to a gene: 3. The CDR3 spans 15 residues. CDR3 sequence: CASSLGQGSNQPQHF. The CDR3 region has the DNA TGTGCCAGCTCACTTGGACAGGGCAGCAATCAGCCCCAGCATTTT. The entire variable domain, with the rest obtained from reference TRBV18 and TRBJ1-5, is as follows: NAGVMQNPRHLVRRRGQEARLRCSPMKGHSHVYWYRQLPEEGLKFMVYLQKENIIDESGMPKERFSAEFPKEGPSILRIQQVVRGDSAAYFCASSLGQGSNQPQHFGDGTRLSIL.

J is TRBJ1-2 and V is TRBV28; D ambiguous. The CDR3 has 11 residues. Trimming pared 6 bases from V and 3 bases from J, leaving 5 bases between. Germline V gene lookup returns CDR1 MDHEN and CDR2 SYDVKM. CDR3 in DNA: TGTGCCAGCAGCCATCACTATGGCTACACCTTC. It yields the protein CASSHHYGYTF.

CDR3 bases: TGTGCCAGCACTTTGAGAGGGACTAGCGGGTACAATGAGCAGTTCTTC. Translated: CASTLRGTSGYNEQFF. The chain couples TRBV28 to TRBJ2-1; 12 bases are shared with TRBD2. The CDR3 has 16 amino acids. Trimming took 7 bases from V and 4 from J; bases not matched to a gene: 8. Germline V lookup: CDR1 MDHEN, CDR2 SYDVKM.

V gene TRBV5-1 combines with J gene TRBJ1-3, with a weak D call TRBD1 (5 bases). Germline-derived CDR1 and CDR2 are SGHRS and YFSETQ. V was clipped by 0 bases and J by 0 bases, with 16 bases between them. There are 18 residues in the CDR3. CDR3 amino acids: CASSLVAGQGFSGNTIYF. CDR3 bases: TGCGCCAGCAGCTTGGTGGCAGGGCAAGGGTTCTCTGGAAACACCATATATTTT.

The chain carries TRBV5-1 and TRBJ2-3; no clear D gene. Deletions cut 0 bases from V and 5 bases from J, with 10 bases between. Germline loops: CDR1 SGHRS, CDR2 YFSETQ. This CDR3 comprises 14 residues. The CDR3 sequence: CASSLDRHGDTQYF. The CDR3 coding sequence is TGCGCCAGCAGCTTGGATCGCCACGGAGATACGCAGTATTTT.

This chain connects TRBV3-1 (or the pseudogene TRBV3-2) to TRBJ1-6, with 7 bases matching TRBD1. There are 15 residues in the CDR3. Germline V gives CDR1 LGHDT, CDR2 YNNKEL (reference sequence). Trimming cost V 3 bases and J 6 bases; bases outside gene matches: 5. The CDR3 DNA reads as TGTGCCAGCAGCCATGCCGGGACAGCTAATTCACCCCTCCACTTT. Encoded protein: CASSHAGTANSPLHF.

A note on this clone: This specimen includes other DNA sequences encoding the same CDR3. The rearrangement joins TRBV5-1 to TRBJ1-1, with D perhaps TRBD1 (6 bases). Germline loops: CDR1 SGHRS, CDR2 YFSETQ. The CDR3 contains 14 residues. Trimming pared 1 base from V and 1 base from J, leaving 8 bases between. The DNA of the CDR3 is TGCGCCAGCAGCTTGCAGGGGACGAACACTGAAGCTTTCTTT. Its protein product is CASSLQGTNTEAFF.

This chain connects TRBV28 to TRBJ1-2; maybe TRBD1 (5 bases). Trimming cost V 3 bases and J 2 bases, with 16 bases left between them. Germline loops: CDR1 MDHEN, CDR2 SYDVKM. The CDR3 is 16 residues long. The CDR3 nucleotides are TGTGCCAGCAGTTTTCCCACCGGGTCAGGGAACTATGGCTACACCTTC. Amino acid sequence: CASSFPTGSGNYGYTF.

This chain connects TRBV4-2 to TRBJ2-1, with 11 bases lining up with TRBD1. Germline loops: CDR1 LGHNA, CDR2 YNFKEQ. After removal of 3 bases from V and 5 bases from J, the junction contained 3 bases not matched to a gene. CDR3 length: 15 amino acids. The CDR3 protein is CASSHGQGADNEQFF. The CDR3, as DNA: TGTGCCAGCAGCCATGGACAGGGGGCGGACAATGAGCAGTTCTTC.

The chain combines TRBV6-5 with TRBJ2-1; D might be TRBD1 (6 bases). Deletions cut 10 bases from V and 6 bases from J, with 16 bases between. The CDR3 is 13 residues long. CDR1 and CDR2 from the germline V gene are MNHEY and SVGAGI. CDR3 DNA sequence: TGTGCCACAGGGGTTCGGGGTATCAATGAGCAGTTCTTC. The encoded protein is CATGVRGINEQFF.

The gene calls are TRBV6-5 and TRBJ2-7, with D tentatively TRBD1 (5 bases). CDR1 MNHEY and CDR2 SVGAGI come from the germline V gene. V was clipped by 4 bases and J by 5 bases, with 9 bases between them. The CDR3 totals 12 residues. CDR3 sequence: CASSSQGNEQYF. CDR3 DNA: TGTGCCAGCAGTTCGCAGGGAAACGAGCAGTACTTC.

The J gene is TRBJ2-7, the V gene TRBV5-1, with 7 bases matching TRBD1. In germline, CDR1 is SGHRS, CDR2 YFSETQ. This CDR3 region has 13 residues. V gave up 4 bases and J gave up 6 bases; unmatched junction bases: 7. The CDR3 coding sequence is TGCGCCAGCAGCCAGGAGAGGGGGCTCGAGCAGTACTTC. Protein: CASSQERGLEQYF.

V and J are TRBV27 and TRBJ2-7; TRBD1 aligns across 9 bases. Germline V gene sequence: CDR1 MNHEY, CDR2 SMNVEV (reference sequence). CDR3 length: 15 residues. Trimming took 5 bases from V and 1 from J; bases not matched to a gene: 6. CDR3 nucleotides: TGTGCCAGCAGTCCGCGACAGGGGGGTTCCTACGAGCAGTACTTC. This codes for CASSPRQGGSYEQYF.

V usage is TRBV5-4 and J usage is TRBJ1-1; D possibly corresponds to TRBD1 (5 bases). CDR3 size: 13 residues. V was clipped by 2 bases and J by 4 bases, with 9 bases between them. Germline CDR1 reads SGHNT; CDR2 reads YYREEE (reference sequence). Here the CDR3 DNA reads TGTGCCAGCAGCTTCAGGGAAGGCACTGAAGCTTTCTTT. This codes for CASSFREGTEAFF.

This chain uses TRBV5-1 with TRBJ2-2; unclear D gene. Germline assignment: CDR1 SGHRS and CDR2 YFSETQ. V gave up 3 bases and J gave up 2 bases, with 5 bases separating them. The CDR3 spans 13 residues. The CDR3 spells CASSSSNTGELFF. The DNA for the CDR3 is TGCGCCAGCAGCTCCTCCAACACCGGGGAGCTGTTTTTT.